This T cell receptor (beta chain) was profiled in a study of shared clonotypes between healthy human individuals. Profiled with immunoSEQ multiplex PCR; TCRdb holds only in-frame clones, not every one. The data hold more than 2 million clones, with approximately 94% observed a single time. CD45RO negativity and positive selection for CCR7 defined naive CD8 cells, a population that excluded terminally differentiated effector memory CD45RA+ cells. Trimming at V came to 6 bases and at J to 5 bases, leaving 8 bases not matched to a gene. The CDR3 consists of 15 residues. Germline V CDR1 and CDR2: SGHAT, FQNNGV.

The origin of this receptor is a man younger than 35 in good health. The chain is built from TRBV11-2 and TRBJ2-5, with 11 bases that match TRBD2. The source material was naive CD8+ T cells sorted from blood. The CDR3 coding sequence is TGTGCCAGCAGTATCGAACTAGCGGGGGCGGAGACCCAGTACTTC. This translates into CASSIELAGAETQYF.